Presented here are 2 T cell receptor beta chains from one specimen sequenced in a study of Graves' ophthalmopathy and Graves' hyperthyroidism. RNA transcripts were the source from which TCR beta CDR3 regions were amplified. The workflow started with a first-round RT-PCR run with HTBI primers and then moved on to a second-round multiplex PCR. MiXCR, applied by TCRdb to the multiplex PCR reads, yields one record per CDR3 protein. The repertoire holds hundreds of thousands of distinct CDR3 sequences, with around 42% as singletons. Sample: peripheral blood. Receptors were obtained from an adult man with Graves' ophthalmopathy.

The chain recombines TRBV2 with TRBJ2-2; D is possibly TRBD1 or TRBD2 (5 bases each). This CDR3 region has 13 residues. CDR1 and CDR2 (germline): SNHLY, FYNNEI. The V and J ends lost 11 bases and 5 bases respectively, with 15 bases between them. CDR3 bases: TGTGCCTCATCCGGGACCATGACCGGGGAGCTGTTTTTT. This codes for CASSGTMTGELFF.

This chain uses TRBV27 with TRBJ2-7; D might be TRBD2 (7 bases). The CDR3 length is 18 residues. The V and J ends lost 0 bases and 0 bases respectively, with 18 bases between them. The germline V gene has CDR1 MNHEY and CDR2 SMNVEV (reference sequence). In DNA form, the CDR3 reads TGTGCCAGCAGTTTATCGTTTAACCGGGGGGCCCTCTCCTACGAGCAGTACTTC. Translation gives CASSLSFNRGALSYEQYF.